This is a list of T cell receptor beta chains from one sample in a study of shared clonotypes between healthy human individuals. Profiled with immunoSEQ multiplex PCR; TCRdb holds only in-frame clones, not every one. Here the sample spans 650,000 to 800,000 clones, approximately 77% being singletons. The sample consisted of memory CD4+ T cells sorted from blood. The receptors shown here come from a woman between 25 and 40 years old in good health. The CDR3 runs from the conserved cysteine through the conserved F or W. D genes are given only for firm matches. Expanded clones get a size class; other rows say once, few or many, or leave the size out.

NA,TRBJ1-1,NA,TRBV11-2,CASSLTRRAKAFF,TGTGCCAGCAGCTTAACCCGCAGGGCAAAAGCTTTCTTT
NA,TRBJ1-4,TRBD1,TRBV28,CASSSPGQGREKLFF,TGTGCCAGCAGTTCACCGGGACAGGGTCGGGAAAAACTGTTTTTT
NA,TRBJ2-1,TRBD1,TRBV18,CASSLDRGRADNEQFF,TGTGCCAGCTCACTGGACAGGGGGCGCGCGGACAATGAGCAGTTCTTC
NA,TRBJ2-7,TRBD2,TRBV7-9,CASSLGGGGGYEQYF,TGTGCCAGCAGCTTAGGCGGCGGGGGTGGCTACGAGCAGTACTTC
NA,TRBJ1-1,TRBD1,TRBV5-1,CARNRGRTEAFF,TGCGCCAGAAACAGGGGGCGAACTGAAGCTTTCTTT
NA,TRBJ1-5,NA,TRBV18,CASSRERSQPQHF,TGTGCCAGCTCACGAGAGAGGAGTCAGCCCCAGCATTTT
NA,TRBJ2-2,TRBD1,TRBV19,CASISDRATGELFF,TGTGCCAGTATCTCGGACAGGGCCACCGGGGAGCTGTTTTTT
NA,TRBJ2-7,NA,TRBV6-6,CASSPGQGWYEQYF,TGTGCCAGCAGTCCGGGCCAGGGGTGGTACGAGCAGTACTTC
NA,TRBJ2-1,NA,TRBV11-2,CASSLDSLGRDPGNEQFF,TGTGCCAGCAGCTTAGATTCCCTAGGGCGAGACCCCGGCAATGAGCAGTTCTTC
NA,TRBJ2-3,TRBD2,TRBV5-1,CASHWTSGGTDTQYF,TGCGCCAGCCACTGGACTAGCGGGGGCACAGATACGCAGTATTTT
NA,TRBJ2-6,NA,TRBV4-2,CASSQEGSGANVLTF,TGTGCCAGCAGCCAGGAGGGGTCCGGGGCCAACGTCCTGACTTTC
NA,TRBJ2-1,TRBD2,TRBV2,CASSEAELAFEQFF,TGTGCCAGCAGTGAAGCGGAACTAGCGTTTGAGCAGTTCTTC
few,TRBJ2-1,TRBD2,TRBV11-3,CASAQNPLAGGNEQFF,TGTGCCAGCGCACAAAACCCCCTAGCGGGAGGGAATGAGCAGTTCTTC
NA,TRBJ2-5,NA,TRBV20-1,CSAATETQYF,TGCAGTGCTGCAACGGAGACCCAGTACTTC
NA,TRBJ1-2,TRBD1,TRBV10-1,CASSESGQGFNGYTF,TGCGCCAGCAGTGAGTCCGGACAGGGGTTCAATGGCTACACCTTC
NA,TRBJ1-1,TRBD1,TRBV4-1,CASRRGAGQTDTEAFF,TGCGCCAGTAGAAGGGGCGCGGGACAGACAGACACTGAAGCTTTCTTT
NA,TRBJ1-4,TRBD1,TRBV18,CASSAGTGVLEKLFF,TGTGCCAGCTCGGCCGGGACAGGGGTTTTAGAAAAACTGTTTTTT
NA,TRBJ2-7,NA,TRBV28,CASSTVHYEQYF,TGTGCCAGCTCGACAGTCCATTACGAGCAGTACTTC
few,TRBJ1-1,NA,TRBV19,CASSTGTVNTEAFF,TGTGCCAGTAGTACCGGGACGGTGAACACTGAAGCTTTCTTT
NA,TRBJ1-6,TRBD1,TRBV11-2,CASSIYGQGAGNSPLHF,TGTGCCAGCAGCATATATGGACAGGGGGCTGGTAATTCACCCCTCCACTTT
NA,TRBJ2-1,NA,TRBV10-2,CASRLNEQFF,TGCGCCAGCAGGTTGAATGAGCAGTTCTTC
NA,TRBJ2-5,TRBD2,TRBV11-2,CASSLSGLAYQETQYF,TGTGCCAGCAGCTTGTCGGGACTAGCGTATCAGGAGACCCAGTACTTC
NA,TRBJ2-5,TRBD1,TRBV19,CASSSDRAPGGTQYF,TGTGCCAGTAGTTCCGACAGGGCCCCTGGAGGGACCCAGTACTTC
NA,TRBJ1-2,TRBD1,TRBV28,CASSPTGGSYGYTF,TGTGCCAGCAGCCCGACAGGGGGCAGCTATGGCTACACCTTC
NA,TRBJ2-1,TRBD1,TRBV11-2,CASSPGTGPYNEQFF,TGTGCCAGCAGCCCCGGGACAGGTCCATACAATGAGCAGTTCTTC
NA,TRBJ2-5,TRBD2,TRBV7-9,CASSLTSGQETQYF,TGTGCCAGCAGCCTAACTAGCGGCCAAGAGACCCAGTACTTC
NA,TRBJ2-3,TRBD2,TRBV19,CASSIRGADTQYF,TGTGCCAGTAGTATTCGGGGGGCAGATACGCAGTATTTT
NA,TRBJ2-5,TRBD1,TRBV19,CASSLGQGEETQYF,TGTGCCAGTAGTTTGGGACAGGGGGAGGAGACCCAGTACTTC
NA,TRBJ2-1,NA,TRBV4-1,CASSPGQGPSYNEQFF,TGCGCCAGCAGTCCCGGTCAGGGCCCATCCTACAATGAGCAGTTCTTC
NA,TRBJ2-5,TRBD2,TRBV5-1,CASSRLAGGPETQYF,TGCGCCAGCAGCAGACTAGCGGGAGGGCCGGAGACCCAGTACTTC
NA,TRBJ1-1,TRBD1,TRBV6-4,CASKPDDRAGIYEAFF,TGTGCCAGCAAACCAGACGACAGGGCCGGTATCTATGAAGCTTTCTTT
few,TRBJ2-3,NA,TRBV7-9,CASSLGGTDTQYF,TGTGCCAGCAGCTTAGGGGGCACAGATACGCAGTATTTT
NA,TRBJ2-3,TRBD2,TRBV15,CATSSPWGLGIDTQYF,TGTGCCACCAGCAGTCCTTGGGGACTAGGTATTGATACGCAGTATTTT
few,TRBJ1-2,TRBD1,TRBV18,CASSSTGEGYTF,TGTGCCAGCTCTTCGACAGGGGAGGGCTACACCTTC
NA,TRBJ2-2,NA,TRBV10-2,CASSDKASGTGELFF,TGCGCCAGCAGTGACAAGGCTTCGGGGACCGGGGAGCTGTTTTTT
NA,TRBJ2-1,NA,TRBV4-1,CASSQEAARGKTSQQFF,TGCGCCAGCAGCCAAGAAGCCGCGAGGGGAAAGACGTCTCAGCAGTTCTTC
NA,TRBJ2-7,TRBD2,TRBV15,CATSRTSQGYEQYF,TGTGCCACCAGCAGGACTAGCCAGGGCTACGAGCAGTACTTC
NA,TRBJ1-1,NA,TRBV7-2,CASIRQRDTEAFF,TGTGCCAGCATCCGACAGAGAGACACTGAAGCTTTCTTT
few,TRBJ2-7,TRBD2,TRBV18,CASSSQGGQTGEQYF,TGTGCCAGCTCATCGCAGGGAGGGCAAACGGGGGAGCAGTACTTC
NA,TRBJ2-1,NA,TRBV27,CASSTRQRNDEQFF,TGTGCCAGCAGTACCAGACAGAGAAACGATGAGCAGTTCTTC
NA,TRBJ2-5,NA,TRBV30,CAWSRPPGTQYF,TGTGCCTGGAGTCGGCCCCCGGGGACCCAGTACTTC
few,TRBJ2-7,TRBD2,TRBV19,CASRPTSETYEQYF,TGTGCCAGTAGGCCCACTAGCGAAACCTACGAGCAGTACTTC
NA,TRBJ1-5,NA,TRBV28,CASTNQPQHF,TGTGCCAGCACAAATCAGCCCCAGCATTTT
NA,TRBJ2-7,TRBD2,TRBV28,CASRGTSGGDYEQYF,TGTGCCAGCAGGGGGACTAGCGGAGGAGACTACGAGCAGTACTTC
NA,TRBJ2-1,NA,TRBV29-1,CSVEGNYNEQFF,TGCAGCGTTGAAGGTAACTACAATGAGCAGTTCTTC
NA,TRBJ2-7,TRBD1,TRBV27,CASSLSSNRGREQYF,TGTGCCAGCAGTTTATCGTCAAACAGGGGGCGCGAGCAGTACTTC
few,TRBJ2-7,TRBD1,TRBV15,CATSRGDRAEQYF,TGTGCCACCAGCAGGGGGGACAGGGCCGAGCAGTACTTC
NA,TRBJ1-1,TRBD1,TRBV28,CASTSGGWNTEAFF,TGTGCCAGCACCTCAGGGGGGTGGAACACTGAAGCTTTCTTT
NA,TRBJ1-5,NA,TRBV6-1,CASSPGINQPQHF,TGTGCCAGCAGTCCAGGCATCAATCAGCCCCAGCATTTT
many,TRBJ2-3,NA,TRBV6-6,CASSLSTDTQYF,TGTGCCAGCAGCCTTAGCACAGATACGCAGTATTTT
NA,TRBJ2-5,NA,TRBV6-1,CASSVAGKGQETQYF,TGTGCCAGCAGTGTCGCGGGGAAAGGGCAAGAGACCCAGTACTTC
NA,TRBJ1-3,NA,TRBV28,CASSSAGDFGNTIYF,TGTGCCAGCAGTTCCGCAGGGGATTTCGGAAACACCATATATTTT
NA,TRBJ2-5,TRBD1,TRBV27,CASSPNLGQVETQYF,TGTGCCAGCAGTCCCAACCTAGGACAGGTAGAGACCCAGTACTTC
NA,TRBJ2-2,TRBD2,TRBV5-1,CASSFSGSSGELFF,TGCGCCAGCAGCTTTAGCGGGAGTTCCGGGGAGCTGTTTTTT
NA,TRBJ2-1,TRBD2,TRBV7-9,CASSLATTLAGGPGEQFF,TGTGCCAGCAGCTTAGCGACAACACTAGCGGGAGGGCCGGGTGAGCAGTTCTTC